Below are 8 T cell receptor beta chains sequenced from a single sample in a study of T cells in Graves' hyperthyroidism and ophthalmopathy. Template material for amplifying TCR beta CDR3 regions consisted of RNA transcripts. HTBI primers were employed in a first-round RT-PCR of the TCR CDR3. TCRdb re-called the multiplex PCR reads with MiXCR, one entry per CDR3 protein. The data contain hundreds of thousands of distinct CDR3 sequences, approximately 14% of them seen just once; the ten biggest clones take up roughly an eighth. What was sequenced was blood. Receptor source: a man younger than 35 with Graves' ophthalmopathy.

This clonotype was recorded at least ten times. This chain joins TRBV6-1 and TRBJ1-2, with 10 positions matching TRBD1. The CDR3 totals 16 residues. V shed 6 bases and J 6 bases; nucleotides not matched to a gene: 13. The germline gives CDR1 MNHNS, CDR2 SASEGT. The DNA of the CDR3 is TGTGCCAGCAGCCCTTCAACGACAGGGGGCGCGGATGGCTACACCTTC. Amino acids: CASSPSTTGGADGYTF.

This chain joins TRBV12-5 and TRBJ1-6; D is possibly TRBD1 (5 bases). V was shortened by 5 bases and J by 9 bases, with 17 bases between the two germline ends. The CDR3 runs 15 residues. Germline assignment: CDR1 LGHNT and CDR2 FRNRAP. The CDR3 loop reads CASGMDQGPPSPLHF. CDR3 coding DNA: TGTGCTAGTGGTATGGATCAGGGTCCACCTTCACCCCTCCACTTT. The complete variable domain, with remaining parts taken from reference TRBV12-5 and TRBJ1-6, reads DARVTQTPRHKVTEMGQEVTMRCQPILGHNTVFWYRQTMMQGLELLAYFRNRAPLDDSGMPKDRFSAEMPDATLATLKIQPSEPRDSAVYFCASGMDQGPPSPLHFGNGTRLTVT.

The table lists this clonotype with many counts. V and J are TRBV2 and TRBJ2-7; TRBD2 matches 11 bases. The V gene's germline CDR1 is SNHLY and CDR2 FYNNEI. The CDR3 is 15 amino acids. Unmatched junction bases numbered 9, after V lost 6 bases and J lost 5 bases. CDR3 coding DNA: TGTGCCAGCAGGCCGACTAGCGGGGCCATCCACGAGCAGTACTTC. It yields the protein CASRPTSGAIHEQYF.

The table lists this clonotype with many counts. V and J are TRBV9 and TRBJ2-6; maybe TRBD1 (6 bases). The CDR3 covers 19 residues. Germline lookup yields CDR1 SGDLS and CDR2 YYNGEE. The ends were cut back, 3 bases at V and 0 bases at J, with 19 bases in the middle. DNA for the CDR3: TGTGCCAGCAGCGGGCCCAGAGGACAGCTAAGCTCTGGGGCCAACGTCCTGACTTTC. Encoded protein: CASSGPRGQLSSGANVLTF.

In this sample, this clonotype turned up a few times. This chain uses TRBV6-2 or TRBV6-3 with TRBJ2-1, with 14 bases matching TRBD2. The CDR3 has 16 residues. Unmatched junction bases numbered 6, after V lost 2 bases and J lost 9 bases. Germline V CDR1 and CDR2: MNHEY, SVGEGT. The CDR3 protein is CASSYRGLAGVGEQFF. The CDR3 DNA sequence: TGTGCCAGCAGTTACAGGGGACTAGCGGGAGTTGGTGAGCAGTTCTTC.

This clonotype occurred many times. The chain joins TRBV20-1 to TRBJ2-1; 11 bases line up with TRBD2. This CDR3 is 16 amino acids long. With 6 bases clipped from V and 3 bases from J, the junction kept 10 bases outside the gene matches. CDR1 and CDR2 from the germline V gene are DFQATT and SNEGSKA (reference sequence). The CDR3 DNA reads TGCAGTGCCCTATCCCCACTAGCGGGAGACTACAATGAGCAGTTCTTC. The encoded protein is CSALSPLAGDYNEQFF.

This clonotype was counted at least ten times. The chain links TRBV28 to TRBJ2-3; no clear D gene. CDR1 MDHEN and CDR2 SYDVKM come from the germline V gene. The CDR3 has 14 amino acids. The V end lost 5 bases, the J end lost 1 base, and 10 bases lay between the germline ends. The CDR3 loop is CASSILDGTDTQYF. The CDR3 DNA is TGTGCCAGCAGTATCCTCGACGGCACAGATACGCAGTATTTT. The whole variable domain, remainder taken from reference TRBV28 and TRBJ2-3, is DVKVTQSSRYLVKRTGEKVFLECVQDMDHENMFWYRQDPGLGLRLIYFSYDVKMKEKGDIPEGYSVSREKKERFSLILESASTNQTSMYLCASSILDGTDTQYFGPGTRLTVL.

This clonotype was found a few times. This chain joins TRBV30 and TRBJ1-6; TRBD1 might be the D (5 bases). Germline CDR1 GTSNPN, CDR2 SVGIG (reference sequence). The CDR3 covers 16 residues. With 3 bases removed from V and 5 bases from J, the gap between germline ends came to 17 bases. The CDR3 DNA follows: TGTGCCTGGAGGGATAGTGGGGCCGGGAATAATTCACCCCTCCACTTT. This sequence encodes CAWRDSGAGNNSPLHF. Supplemented by reference TRBV30 and TRBJ1-6, the full variable domain reads SQTIHQWPATLVQPVGSPLSLECTVEGTSNPNLYWYRQAAGRGLQLLFYSVGIGQISSEVPQNLSASRPQDRQFILSSKKLLLSDSGFYLCAWRDSGAGNNSPLHFGNGTRLTVT.